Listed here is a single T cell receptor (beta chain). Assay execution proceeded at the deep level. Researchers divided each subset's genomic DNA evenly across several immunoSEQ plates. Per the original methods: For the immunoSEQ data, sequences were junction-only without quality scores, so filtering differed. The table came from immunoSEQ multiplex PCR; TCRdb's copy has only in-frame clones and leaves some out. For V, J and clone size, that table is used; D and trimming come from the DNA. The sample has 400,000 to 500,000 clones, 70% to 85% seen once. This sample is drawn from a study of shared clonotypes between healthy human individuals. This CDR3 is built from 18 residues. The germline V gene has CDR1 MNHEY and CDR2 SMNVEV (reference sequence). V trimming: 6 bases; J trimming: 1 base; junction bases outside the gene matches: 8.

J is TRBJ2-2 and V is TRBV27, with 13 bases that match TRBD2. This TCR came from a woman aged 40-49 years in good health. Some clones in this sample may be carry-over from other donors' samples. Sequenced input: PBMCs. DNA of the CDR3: TGTGCCAGCAGACTCCGGACTAGCGGGAGAAAGAACACCGGGGAGCTGTTTTTT. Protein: CASRLRTSGRKNTGELFF.